This TCR beta chain stems from a study of T-cell reconstitution after alpha-beta-depleted transplantation in children listed by TCRdb under 2016. Regarding the study in general: Using TCR repertoire profiling, the study followed T-cell immune reconstitution in a quantitative way in children after TCRalphabeta/CD19-depleted allogeneic hematopoietic cell transplantation.

This clonotype showed up many times. The antigen it binds to is not known. The input lacks base qualities; no much larger clone sits a single base away. Library prep was done by PCR. The data were produced on an Illumina HiSeq 2500. TCR libraries were prepared with molecular barcoding, using unique molecular identifiers to normalize TCRbeta repertoire quantification. The public reads were reprocessed in TCRdb via fastp at Q25 and MiXCR, keeping in-frame beta chains. Identical CDR3 protein sequences are pooled into one entry, listed with their most common genes and DNA. The sample table contains under 450,000 distinct CDR3 sequences; only one count was recorded for roughly 14% of them. The top ten clones comprise 4.3% of the sample. The germline ends are 5 bases apart after V is trimmed by 6 bases and J by 1 base. Taken from the germline V gene, the CDR1 and CDR2 loops are SQVTM and ANQGSEA. The CDR3, cysteine through phenylalanine, is 11 amino acids long. The sequence is cut down to CDR3 DNA, 33 bases in frame from base 1.

The sequencing here drew on PBMCs, taken from the stem cell graft. The receptor was isolated from a human donor who donated a stem cell graft to a child with Fanconi anemia. The rearrangement combines TRBV29-1 with TRBJ2-3; the D gene is unclear. At the DNA level, the sequence is TGCAGCGTCCACCGCACAGATACGCAGTATTTT. This translates into CSVHRTDTQYF.